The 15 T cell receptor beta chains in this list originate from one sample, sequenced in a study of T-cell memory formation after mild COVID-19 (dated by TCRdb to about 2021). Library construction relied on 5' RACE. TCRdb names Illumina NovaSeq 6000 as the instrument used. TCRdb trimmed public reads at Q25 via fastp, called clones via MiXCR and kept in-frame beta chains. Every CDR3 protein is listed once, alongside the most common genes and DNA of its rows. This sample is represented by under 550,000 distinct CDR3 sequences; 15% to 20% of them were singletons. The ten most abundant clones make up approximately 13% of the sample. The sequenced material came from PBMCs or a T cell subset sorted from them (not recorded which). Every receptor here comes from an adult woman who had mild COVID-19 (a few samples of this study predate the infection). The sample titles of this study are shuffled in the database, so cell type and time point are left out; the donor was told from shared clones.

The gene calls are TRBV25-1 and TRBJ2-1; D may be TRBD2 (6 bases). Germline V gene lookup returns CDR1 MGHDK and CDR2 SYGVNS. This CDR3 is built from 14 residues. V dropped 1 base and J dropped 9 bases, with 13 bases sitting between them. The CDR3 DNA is TGTGCCAGCAGTGAATTAGGAGGGGATGGTGAGCAGTTCTTC. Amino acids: CASSELGGDGEQFF.

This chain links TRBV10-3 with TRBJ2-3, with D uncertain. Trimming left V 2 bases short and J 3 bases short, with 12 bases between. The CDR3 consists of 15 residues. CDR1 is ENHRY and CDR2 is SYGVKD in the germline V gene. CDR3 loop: CAISEAGRPTDTQYF. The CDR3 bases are TGTGCCATCAGTGAGGCTGGCAGGCCGACAGATACGCAGTATTTT.

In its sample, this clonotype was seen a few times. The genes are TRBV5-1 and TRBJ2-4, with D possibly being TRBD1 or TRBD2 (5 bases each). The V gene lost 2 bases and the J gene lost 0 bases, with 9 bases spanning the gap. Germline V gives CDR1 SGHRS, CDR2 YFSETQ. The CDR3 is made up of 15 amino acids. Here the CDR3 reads CASSLGDLAKNIQYF. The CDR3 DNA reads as TGCGCCAGCAGCTTAGGGGACCTAGCCAAAAACATTCAGTACTTC.

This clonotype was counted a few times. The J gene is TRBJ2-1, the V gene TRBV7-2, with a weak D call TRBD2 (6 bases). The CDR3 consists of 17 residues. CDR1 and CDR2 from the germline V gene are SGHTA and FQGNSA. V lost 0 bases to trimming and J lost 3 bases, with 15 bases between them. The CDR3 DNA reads TGTGCCAGCAGCTTAGCGTCGACGGGGGAGTACTACAATGAGCAGTTCTTC. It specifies CASSLASTGEYYNEQFF.

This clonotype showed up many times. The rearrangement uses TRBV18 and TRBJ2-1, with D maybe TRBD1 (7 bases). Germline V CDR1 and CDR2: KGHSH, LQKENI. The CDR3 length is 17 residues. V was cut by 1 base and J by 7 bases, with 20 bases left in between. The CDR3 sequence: CASSPRAGQRYSNEQFF. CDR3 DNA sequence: TGTGCCAGCTCACCACGTGCGGGACAGCGCTATTCTAATGAGCAGTTCTTC.

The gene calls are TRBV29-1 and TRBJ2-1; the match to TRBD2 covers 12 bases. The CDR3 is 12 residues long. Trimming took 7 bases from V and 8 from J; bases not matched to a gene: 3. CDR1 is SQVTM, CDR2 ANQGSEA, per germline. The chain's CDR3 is CSARTSGDEQFF. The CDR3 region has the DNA TGCAGCGCCAGGACTAGCGGGGATGAGCAGTTCTTC.

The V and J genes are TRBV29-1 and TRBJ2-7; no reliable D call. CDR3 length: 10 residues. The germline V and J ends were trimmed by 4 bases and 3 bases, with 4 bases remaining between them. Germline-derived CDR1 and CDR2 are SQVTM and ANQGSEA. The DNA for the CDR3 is TGCAGCGTTGTTGTCTACGAGCAGTACTTC. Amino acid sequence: CSVVVYEQYF.

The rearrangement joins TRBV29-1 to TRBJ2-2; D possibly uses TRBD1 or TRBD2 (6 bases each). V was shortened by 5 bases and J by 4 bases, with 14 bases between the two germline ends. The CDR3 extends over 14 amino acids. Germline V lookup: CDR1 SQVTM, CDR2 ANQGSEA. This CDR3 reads CSVKVQGGTGELFF. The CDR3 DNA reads TGCAGCGTTAAAGTACAGGGAGGCACCGGGGAGCTGTTTTTT.

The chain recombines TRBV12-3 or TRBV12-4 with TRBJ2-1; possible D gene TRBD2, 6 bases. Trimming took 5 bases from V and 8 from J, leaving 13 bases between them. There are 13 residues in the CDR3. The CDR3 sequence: CASSRLEAHEQFF. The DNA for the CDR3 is TGTGCCAGCAGTCGACTAGAGGCCCATGAGCAGTTCTTC.

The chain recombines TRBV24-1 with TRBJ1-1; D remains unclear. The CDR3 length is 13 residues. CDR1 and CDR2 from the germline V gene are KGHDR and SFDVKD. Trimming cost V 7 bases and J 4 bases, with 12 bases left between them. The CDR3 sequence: CATRESGGTEAFF. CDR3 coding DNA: TGTGCCACCAGGGAGAGCGGTGGCACTGAAGCTTTCTTT.

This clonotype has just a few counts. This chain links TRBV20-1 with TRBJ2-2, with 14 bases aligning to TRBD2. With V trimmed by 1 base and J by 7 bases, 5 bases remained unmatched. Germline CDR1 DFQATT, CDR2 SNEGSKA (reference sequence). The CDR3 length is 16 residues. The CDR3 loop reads CSARALGLAGDGELFF. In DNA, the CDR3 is TGCAGTGCTAGAGCTTTGGGACTAGCGGGGGACGGGGAGCTGTTTTTT.

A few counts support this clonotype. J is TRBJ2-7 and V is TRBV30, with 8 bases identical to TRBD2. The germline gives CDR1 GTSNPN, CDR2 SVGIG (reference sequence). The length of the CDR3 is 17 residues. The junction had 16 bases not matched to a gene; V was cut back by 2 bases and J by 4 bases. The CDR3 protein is CAWSKGGLSGDGYEQYF. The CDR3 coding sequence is TGTGCCTGGAGTAAGGGCGGACTTAGCGGGGACGGATACGAGCAGTACTTC.

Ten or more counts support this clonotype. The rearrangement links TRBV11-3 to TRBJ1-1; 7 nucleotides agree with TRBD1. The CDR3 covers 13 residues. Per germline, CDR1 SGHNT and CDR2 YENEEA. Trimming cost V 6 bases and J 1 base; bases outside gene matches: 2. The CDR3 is CASRRQGNTEAFF. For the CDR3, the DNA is TGTGCCAGCAGACGACAGGGGAACACTGAAGCTTTCTTT.

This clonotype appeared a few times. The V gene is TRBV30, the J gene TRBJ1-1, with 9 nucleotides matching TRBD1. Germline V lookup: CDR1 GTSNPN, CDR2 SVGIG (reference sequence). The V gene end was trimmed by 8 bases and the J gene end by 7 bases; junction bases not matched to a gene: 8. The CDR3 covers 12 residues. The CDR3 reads CALDRGGSEAFF. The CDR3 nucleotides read TGTGCCCTGGACAGGGGAGGAAGTGAAGCTTTCTTT. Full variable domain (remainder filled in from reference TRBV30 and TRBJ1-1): SQTIHQWPATLVQPVGSPLSLECTVEGTSNPNLYWYRQAAGRGLQLLFYSVGIGQISSEVPQNLSASRPQDRQFILSSKKLLLSDSGFYLCALDRGGSEAFFGQGTRLTVV.

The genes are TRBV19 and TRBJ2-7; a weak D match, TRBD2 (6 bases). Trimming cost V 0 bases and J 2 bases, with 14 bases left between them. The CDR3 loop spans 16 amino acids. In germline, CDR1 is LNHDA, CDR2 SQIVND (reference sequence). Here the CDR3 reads CASSIDGGGGAYEQYF. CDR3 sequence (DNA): TGTGCCAGTAGTATAGACGGAGGTGGAGGGGCCTACGAGCAGTACTTC.